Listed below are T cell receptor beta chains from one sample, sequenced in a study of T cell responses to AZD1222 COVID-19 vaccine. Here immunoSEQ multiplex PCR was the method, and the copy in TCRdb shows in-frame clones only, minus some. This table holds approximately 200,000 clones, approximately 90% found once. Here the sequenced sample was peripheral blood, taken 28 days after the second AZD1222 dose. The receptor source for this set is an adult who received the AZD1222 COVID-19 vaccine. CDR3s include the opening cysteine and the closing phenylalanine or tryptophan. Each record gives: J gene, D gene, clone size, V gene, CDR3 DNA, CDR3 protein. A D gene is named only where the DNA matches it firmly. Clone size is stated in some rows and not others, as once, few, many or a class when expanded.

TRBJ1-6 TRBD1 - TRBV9 TGTGCCAGCAGCGCGGGACAGAGAAATTCACCCCTCCACTTT CASSAGQRNSPLHF
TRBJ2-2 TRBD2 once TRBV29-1 TGCAGCGTACCCGGGGGGACCGGGGAGCTGTTTTTT CSVPGGTGELFF
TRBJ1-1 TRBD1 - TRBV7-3 TGTGCCAGCAGCCAAAAGGGGGCGGACACTGAAGCTTTCTTT CASSQKGADTEAFF
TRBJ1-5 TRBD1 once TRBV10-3 TGTGCCATCAGTGAGTCTGGCCCAGGGGGCAGTCAGCCCCAGCATTTT CAISESGPGGSQPQHF
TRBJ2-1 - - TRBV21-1 TGTGCCAGCGAGACAGGGACCCTTGGAGGGAATGAGCAGTTCTTC CASETGTLGGNEQFF
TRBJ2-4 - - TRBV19 TGTGCCAGTAGTATAGGGGGTGGAGGAGTGGCCAAAAACATTCAGTACTTC CASSIGGGGVAKNIQYF
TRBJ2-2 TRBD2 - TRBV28 TGTGCCAGCAGGGGCGGGGGCACCGGGGAGCTGTTTTTT CASRGGGTGELFF
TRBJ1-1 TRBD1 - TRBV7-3 TGTGCCAGCAGCAGCCAACAGGGGGTAGATGAAGCTTTCTTT CASSSQQGVDEAFF
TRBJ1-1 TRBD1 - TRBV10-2 TGCGCCAGCAGCTTCGATACAGGGGTTAACACTGAAGCTTTCTTT CASSFDTGVNTEAFF
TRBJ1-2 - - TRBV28 TGTGCCAGCACGATCCCCACAGGGTCCATCTATGGCTACACCTTC CASTIPTGSIYGYTF
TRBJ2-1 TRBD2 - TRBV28 TGTGCCAGCAGTTTAAGGGGACTACATTACAATGAGCAGTTCTTC CASSLRGLHYNEQFF
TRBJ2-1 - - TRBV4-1 TGCGCCAGCAGCCAAGTAGGGGTAAGACCCCAAAATGAGCAGTTCTTC CASSQVGVRPQNEQFF
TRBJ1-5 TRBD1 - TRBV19 TGTGCCAGTACCCTTCGACAGGGGGCAAGTCAGCCCCAGCATTTT CASTLRQGASQPQHF
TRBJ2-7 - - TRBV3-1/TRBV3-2 TGTGCCAGCAGCCGATCCGGGACAAGGGACGAGCAGTACTTC CASSRSGTRDEQYF
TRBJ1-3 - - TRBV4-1 TGCGCCAGCAGCCAAGTAGGACTCTCTGGAAACACCATATATTTT CASSQVGLSGNTIYF
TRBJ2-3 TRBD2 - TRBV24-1 TGTGCCACCAGTGGGGGGCTAGCGGGGAGCACAGATACGCAGTATTTT CATSGGLAGSTDTQYF
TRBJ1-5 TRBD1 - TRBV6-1 TGTGCCAGCAGTGGGACAGGGAAGGGCGGCAATCAGCCCCAGCATTTT CASSGTGKGGNQPQHF
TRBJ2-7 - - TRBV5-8 TGTGCCCCCCGGCAGGGCGAGCAGTACTTC CAPRQGEQYF
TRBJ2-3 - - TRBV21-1 TGTGCCACCCCTGGGGGGACAGCGAGAGGGGCTACGCAGTATTTT CATPGGTARGATQYF
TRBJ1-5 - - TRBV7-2 TGTGCCAGCAGCTTACTGCGGGAACGACAGCCCCAGCATTTT CASSLLRERQPQHF
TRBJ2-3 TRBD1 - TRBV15 TGTGCCACCAGCAGAGCGAAAGGGACAGGTTACACAGATACGCAGTATTTT CATSRAKGTGYTDTQYF
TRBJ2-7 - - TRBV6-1 TGTGCCAGCAGTGAATGGAGTCCAGGCTACGAGCAGTACTTC CASSEWSPGYEQYF
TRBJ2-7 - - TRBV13 TGTGCCAGCAGCTTAGGCGGGAGTTCCTACGAGCAGTACTTC CASSLGGSSYEQYF
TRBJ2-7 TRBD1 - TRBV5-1 TGCGCCAGCAGCTTGGGGACAGGGGACGACGAGCAGTACTTC CASSLGTGDDEQYF
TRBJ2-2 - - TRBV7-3 TGTGCCAGCAGCCCCGGACGGCCAAACACCGGGGAGCTGTTTTTT CASSPGRPNTGELFF
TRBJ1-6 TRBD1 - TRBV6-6 TGTGCCAGCAGGCAGGGGGCCGGTTCACCCCTCCACTTT CASRQGAGSPLHF
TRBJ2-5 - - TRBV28 TGTGCCAGCAACGTTGACTATCAAGAGACCCAGTACTTC CASNVDYQETQYF
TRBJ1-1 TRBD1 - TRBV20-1 TGCAGTTCGCCTGACAGGGTCGAAGCTTTCTTT CSSPDRVEAFF
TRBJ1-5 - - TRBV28 TGTGCCAGCTTCGTTAGCAATCAGCCCCAGCATTTT CASFVSNQPQHF
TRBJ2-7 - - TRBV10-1 TGCGCCAGCAGTGCGAGGCTAGCCGCGAGGCAGTACTTC CASSARLAARQYF
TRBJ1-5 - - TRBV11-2 TGTGCCAGCAGCTTCAATGACTTCCAGCCCCAGCATTTT CASSFNDFQPQHF
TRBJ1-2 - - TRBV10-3 TGTGCCATCAGTGAACAGGGATCCTATGGCTACACCTTC CAISEQGSYGYTF
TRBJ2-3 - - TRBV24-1 TGTGCCACCAGTGCGGACGGGGATACGCAGTATTTT CATSADGDTQYF
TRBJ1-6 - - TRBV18 TGTGCCAGCTCACCAGGGTATAATTCACCCCTCCACTTT CASSPGYNSPLHF
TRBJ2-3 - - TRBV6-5 TGTGCCAGCAGTTCTTCAGATACGCAGTATTTT CASSSSDTQYF
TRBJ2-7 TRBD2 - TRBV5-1 TGCGCCAGCAGCGAGGGACTAGCGGGAGGCCCCTACGAGCAGTACTTC CASSEGLAGGPYEQYF
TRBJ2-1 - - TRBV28 TGTGCCACCCTTCGAGGGGACCTTTCGTACAATGAGCAGTTCTTC CATLRGDLSYNEQFF